The 9 T cell receptor beta chains given below trace back to one sample, sequenced in a study of cytomegalovirus exposure and HLA in healthy donors. Researchers ran the PCR with 60 Vbeta and 13 Jbeta primers. Repertoires were generated with immunoSEQ multiplex PCR, while TCRdb's copy carries only in-frame clones and drops some. The repertoire consists of 170,000 or so clones, with around four fifths occurring once and the leading ten covering about 1.5%. Sequencing was done on a sample of PBMCs. Receptor source: a woman aged 25 to 45 in good health and CMV-seropositive.

J is TRBJ1-2 and V is TRBV5-5, with a tentative D call TRBD1 (6 bases). V lost 0 bases and J 6 bases, leaving 15 bases between the germline ends. This CDR3 has 15 amino acids. Germline V gene lookup returns CDR1 SGHKS and CDR2 YYEKEE (reference sequence). The CDR3 region is CASSLDRAGMDGYTF. CDR3 sequence (DNA): TGTGCCAGCAGCTTGGACAGGGCTGGTATGGATGGCTACACCTTC.

The chain links TRBV29-1 to TRBJ1-4, with 9 bases lining up with TRBD1. The germline CDR1 and CDR2 sequences are SQVTM and ANQGSEA. The CDR3 is 16 amino acids. V was pared by 0 bases and J by 5 bases, with 7 bases of the junction left unmatched. CDR3 coding DNA: TGCAGCGTTGAAGACGTTGAACAGGGGGCGAATGAAAAACTGTTTTTT. Its translation: CSVEDVEQGANEKLFF.

The J gene is TRBJ2-7, the V gene TRBV7-8; D is ambiguous. Germline-derived CDR1 and CDR2 are SGHVS and FQNEAQ. The CDR3 is 15 residues long. V gave up 6 bases and J gave up 0 bases, with 15 bases separating them. CDR3 residues: CASSPLGVGSYEQYF. The CDR3 coding sequence is TGTGCCAGCAGTCCTCTTGGAGTCGGCTCCTACGAGCAGTACTTC.

This clone has just a few counts. The V call is TRBV11-2, the J call TRBJ1-4, with D possibly TRBD1 on 5 matching bases. The V end lost 2 bases, the J end lost 7 bases, and 14 bases lay between the germline ends. CDR1 is SGHAT and CDR2 is FQNNGV in the germline V gene. The CDR3 has 15 amino acids. In DNA, the CDR3 is TGTGCCAGCAGCTTAAGTCCGGGGGGAGTTGAAAAACTGTTTTTT. Amino acids: CASSLSPGGVEKLFF.

In its sample, this clone was seen a few times. The V gene is TRBV28, the J gene TRBJ1-2; TRBD1 agrees at 8 bases. This CDR3 is 13 amino acids long. V lost 5 bases, J lost 7 bases, and 6 bases stayed unmatched. CDR1 is MDHEN, CDR2 SYDVKM, per germline. The CDR3 nucleotides are TGTGCCAGCAGTCCCAGACAGGGGTCTGGCTACACCTTC. Its translation is CASSPRQGSGYTF.

This chain uses TRBV29-1 with TRBJ2-3; D call uncertain. Germline loops: CDR1 SQVTM, CDR2 ANQGSEA. Trimming left V 6 bases short and J 8 bases short, with 15 bases between. The CDR3 runs to 12 residues. The CDR3 DNA reads TGCAGCGTCCCGACCGCTAGAGGTACGCAGTATTTT. It translates to CSVPTARGTQYF.

In this sample, this clone turned up a few times. The rearrangement joins TRBV11-2 to TRBJ1-4, with D perhaps matching TRBD1 (5 bases). CDR1 and CDR2 from the germline V gene are SGHAT and FQNNGV. Trimming left V 0 bases short and J 8 bases short, with 13 bases between. This CDR3 comprises 15 residues. For the CDR3, the DNA is TGTGCCAGCAGCTTAGAATCGCAGGGTCGAGAAAAACTGTTTTTT. Its protein is CASSLESQGREKLFF.

V is TRBV30 and J is TRBJ2-3; D is undetermined. V was pared by 5 bases and J by 0 bases, with 6 bases between. The CDR3 is 12 amino acids. Germline loops: CDR1 GTSNPN, CDR2 SVGIG (reference sequence). CDR3 DNA sequence: TGTGCCTGGCAAACTAGCACAGATACGCAGTATTTT. It yields the protein CAWQTSTDTQYF.

This chain links TRBV25-1 with TRBJ2-1; D may be TRBD1 (7 bases). Looked up from germline, CDR1 is MGHDK and CDR2 is SYGVNS. The CDR3 contains 15 residues. Trimming stripped 7 bases from V and 5 bases from J, with 18 bases between. CDR3 amino acids: CASNDQGGSHNEQFF. In nucleotides, the CDR3 is TGTGCCAGCAATGACCAGGGGGGTTCCCACAATGAGCAGTTCTTC. The full variable domain, with the rest looked up from reference TRBV25-1 and TRBJ2-1, is EADIYQTPRYLVIGTGKKITLECSQTMGHDKMYWYQQDPGMELHLIHYSYGVNSTEKGDLSSESTVSRIRTEHFPLTLESARPSHTSQYLCASNDQGGSHNEQFFGPGTRLTVL.